Listed below are T cell receptor beta chains from one sample, sequenced in a study of cytomegalovirus exposure and HLA in healthy donors. Measured with immunoSEQ multiplex PCR; TCRdb has only the in-frame clones, and not every one. The data contain 150,000 to 200,000 clones, around 80% of them seen just once; the ten biggest clones take up 2% to 2.5%. Specimen: PBMCs. The source is a woman younger than 45 in good health and CMV-seropositive. Both conserved end residues are part of each CDR3. The D gene is left open where the match is weak. A row's size may be missing; if present it is once, few, many or a size class.

NA | TRBJ2-7 | NA | 16 | TRBV4-2 | CASSQSPLDSAYEQYF | TGTGCCAGCAGCCAATCTCCCCTCGACAGCGCCTACGAGCAGTACTTC
NA | TRBJ2-7 | NA | 16 | TRBV7-2 | CASSLRDTAYLYEQYF | TGTGCCAGCAGCTTAAGGGACACGGCCTATTTGTACGAGCAGTACTTC
NA | TRBJ2-7 | NA | 16 | TRBV4-2 | CASSQAKVVLVREQYF | TGTGCCAGCAGCCAAGCAAAAGTGGTCCTAGTGAGGGAGCAGTACTTC
NA | TRBJ2-1 | TRBD2 | 16 | TRBV28 | CASTPPGTRMIYEQFF | TGTGCCAGCACCCCCCCCGGGACTAGAATGATTTATGAGCAGTTCTTC
few | TRBJ1-5 | NA | 14 | TRBV5-8 | CASSPTGRGQPQHF | TGTGCCAGCAGCCCTACAGGGAGGGGACAGCCCCAGCATTTT
few | TRBJ2-3 | NA | 13 | TRBV21-1 | CARRLDQMITQYF | TGTGCCAGGAGACTAGACCAGATGATTACGCAGTATTTT
NA | TRBJ2-5 | TRBD1 | 15 | TRBV11-2 | CASSLRTGGVETQYF | TGTGCCAGCAGCCTACGGACAGGGGGCGTAGAGACCCAGTACTTC
few | TRBJ2-2 | TRBD2 | 15 | TRBV6-1 | CASKGGGGDTGELFF | TGTGCCAGCAAGGGCGGGGGGGGAGACACCGGGGAGCTGTTTTTT
once | TRBJ1-1 | NA | 15 | TRBV5-5 | CASSPRQGLNTEAFF | TGTGCCAGCAGCCCCAGGCAGGGGTTGAACACTGAAGCTTTCTTT
few | TRBJ2-5 | TRBD1 | 13 | TRBV4-2 | CASGTGGAETQYF | TGTGCCAGCGGGACAGGGGGCGCGGAGACCCAGTACTTC
NA | TRBJ2-3 | NA | 14 | TRBV5-1 | CASTRGPSTDTQYF | TGCGCCAGCACCCGAGGGCCTAGCACAGATACGCAGTATTTT
NA | TRBJ2-3 | NA | 12 | TRBV11-2 | CASRENTDTQYF | TGTGCCAGCAGGGAGAACACAGATACGCAGTATTTT
NA | TRBJ1-1 | TRBD1 | 17 | TRBV19 | CASSIRPLDRGNTEAFF | TGTGCCAGTAGTATCCGGCCACTGGACAGGGGTAACACTGAAGCTTTCTTT
NA | TRBJ1-4 | NA | 13 | TRBV7-9 | CASSLNFNEKLFF | TGTGCCAGCAGCTTGAACTTTAATGAAAAACTGTTTTTT
few | TRBJ1-3 | NA | 14 | TRBV6-5 | CASMVPGERDTIYF | TGTGCCAGCATGGTCCCGGGGGAGCGGGACACCATATATTTT
once | TRBJ2-5 | TRBD2 | 16 | TRBV5-4 | CASSFVLAGGGETQYF | TGTGCCAGCAGCTTTGTGCTAGCGGGGGGTGGTGAGACCCAGTACTTC
NA | TRBJ2-1 | TRBD2 | 16 | TRBV9 | CASSPRERGGGYEQFF | TGTGCCAGCAGCCCCCGCGAGCGGGGGGGCGGGTATGAGCAGTTCTTC
NA | TRBJ2-2 | NA | 14 | TRBV4-3 | CASSQGGGTGELFF | TGCGCCAGCAGCCAGGGAGGGGGGACAGGGGAGCTGTTTTTT
few | TRBJ1-5 | NA | 15 | TRBV10-2 | CASSPTGYSNQPQHF | TGCGCCAGCAGCCCTACCGGGTATAGCAATCAGCCCCAGCATTTT
NA | TRBJ2-2 | TRBD1 | 17 | TRBV7-9 | CASSSNRGPSNTGELFF | TGTGCCAGCAGCAGTAACAGGGGCCCCTCGAACACCGGGGAGCTGTTTTTT
NA | TRBJ1-6 | NA | 17 | TRBV19 | CASSIPVRRNHNSPLHF | TGTGCCAGTAGTATCCCCGTGAGGAGGAACCATAATTCACCCCTCCACTTT
NA | TRBJ2-2 | NA | 16 | TRBV7-2 | CASSLDVLEITGELFF | TGTGCCAGCAGCTTAGATGTACTAGAAATCACCGGGGAGCTGTTTTTT
few | TRBJ2-7 | TRBD1 | 12 | TRBV13 | CASSLTGDFQYF | TGTGCCAGCAGCTTGACAGGGGACTTCCAGTACTTC
few | TRBJ1-5 | NA | 14 | TRBV6-5 | CASSYSGGNQPQHF | TGTGCCAGCAGTTACTCCGGGGGCAATCAGCCCCAGCATTTT
NA | TRBJ1-3 | NA | 16 | TRBV4-1 | CASSHQQGVSGNTIYF | TGCGCCAGCAGCCATCAACAGGGAGTCTCTGGAAACACCATATATTTT
NA | TRBJ2-5 | NA | 13 | TRBV5-1 | CASSFGVQETQYF | TGCGCCAGCAGCTTCGGTGTCCAAGAGACCCAGTACTTC
NA | TRBJ1-2 | NA | 13 | TRBV2 | CASSVTGISGYTF | TGTGCCAGCAGTGTTACAGGGATCAGTGGCTACACCTTC
NA | TRBJ2-5 | TRBD2 | 14 | TRBV6-1 | CASRSGGAGETQYF | TGTGCCAGTCGTAGCGGGGGGGCAGGAGAGACCCAGTACTTC
NA | TRBJ2-7 | NA | 11 | TRBV19 | CASSIREEQYF | TGTGCCAGTAGTATCCGGGAGGAGCAGTACTTC
NA | TRBJ2-7 | NA | 12 | TRBV5-6 | CASSRQNYEQYF | TGTGCCAGCAGCCGACAGAACTACGAGCAGTACTTC
few | TRBJ1-5 | NA | 15 | TRBV5-1 | CASSLDGGSNQPQHF | TGCGCCAGCAGCTTGGATGGGGGGAGCAATCAGCCCCAGCATTTT
NA | TRBJ1-1 | NA | 16 | TRBV5-4 | CASSYPGWGGDTEAFF | TGTGCCAGCAGCTACCCCGGCTGGGGGGGGGACACTGAAGCTTTCTTT
NA | TRBJ2-7 | TRBD1 | 15 | TRBV6-1 | CASSVQGDTAYEQYF | TGTGCCAGCAGTGTACAGGGGGATACAGCCTACGAGCAGTACTTC
once | TRBJ1-5 | NA | 15 | TRBV4-1 | CASSQGPYSNQPQHF | TGCGCCAGCAGCCAAGGTCCGTACTCTAATCAGCCCCAGCATTTT
few | TRBJ2-7 | NA | 13 | TRBV2 | CASSDVRPYEQYF | TGTGCCAGCAGTGACGTCAGGCCGTACGAGCAGTACTTC
once | TRBJ2-5 | NA | 20 | TRBV10-2 | CASSELRGRRRLIPPVAQYF | TGCGCCAGCAGTGAGCTACGGGGTCGACGACGGTTGATACCCCCAGTGGCCCAGTACTTC
few | TRBJ2-7 | NA | 10 | TRBV20-1 | CSPPLYEQYF | TGCAGCCCTCCCCTCTACGAGCAGTACTTC
NA | TRBJ1-6 | NA | 14 | TRBV11-2 | CASGASSYNSPLHF | TGTGCCAGCGGGGCGAGCTCCTATAATTCACCCCTCCACTTT
NA | TRBJ2-1 | TRBD2 | 16 | TRBV4-2 | CASSQEQRGGRGEQFF | TGTGCCAGCAGCCAAGAACAGCGGGGGGGCCGAGGTGAGCAGTTCTTC
NA | TRBJ1-6 | NA | 14 | TRBV7-9 | CASSLSGINSPLHF | TGTGCCAGCAGCCTCTCGGGAATTAATTCACCCCTCCACTTT
few | TRBJ2-5 | TRBD2 | 16 | TRBV30 | CAWSVRRRGGGETQYF | TGTGCCTGGAGTGTCCGAAGGCGGGGGGGAGGAGAGACCCAGTACTTC
NA | TRBJ2-7 | TRBD1 | 14 | TRBV6-5 | CASSRTGGDYEQYF | TGTGCCAGCAGTCGGACAGGGGGGGACTACGAGCAGTACTTC
NA | TRBJ1-4 | TRBD1 | 15 | TRBV7-9 | CASRGQAKLNEKLFF | TGTGCCAGCCGGGGACAGGCTAAACTTAATGAAAAACTGTTTTTT
NA | TRBJ2-1 | TRBD2 | 16 | TRBV30 | CAWSQGLAGAMGEQFF | TGTGCCTGGAGTCAAGGACTAGCGGGGGCCATGGGTGAGCAGTTCTTC
NA | TRBJ1-1 | NA | 15 | TRBV6-5 | CASSYQQGMNTEAFF | TGTGCCAGCAGTTACCAACAGGGTATGAACACTGAAGCTTTCTTT
NA | TRBJ2-7 | TRBD2 | 15 | TRBV5-4 | CASRSGTSEAYEQYF | TGTGCCAGCAGATCTGGGACTAGCGAAGCCTACGAGCAGTACTTC
few | TRBJ2-7 | NA | 16 | TRBV5-4 | CASSQGRGLSSYEQYF | TGTGCCAGCAGCCAGGGAAGGGGACTGAGCTCTTACGAGCAGTACTTC
NA | TRBJ2-7 | TRBD1 | 15 | TRBV6-6 | CASSTDRGGSYEQYF | TGTGCCAGCAGTACGGACAGGGGCGGGTCGTACGAGCAGTACTTC
NA | TRBJ1-2 | TRBD1 | 16 | TRBV6-4 | CASIEGALGNNYGYTF | TGTGCCAGCATTGAGGGGGCCCTAGGGAATAACTATGGCTACACCTTC
NA | TRBJ2-3 | NA | 13 | TRBV4-2 | CASSQGLSDTQYF | TGTGCCAGCAGCCAGGGACTGTCAGATACGCAGTATTTT
few | TRBJ1-3 | TRBD1 | 15 | TRBV4-1 | CASSNTGDSGNTIYF | TGCGCCAGCAGCAACACAGGGGACTCTGGAAACACCATATATTTT
NA | TRBJ2-1 | TRBD1 | 16 | TRBV5-1 | CASSSSRDRGLNEQFF | TGCGCCAGCAGCTCATCTCGGGACAGGGGTCTCAATGAGCAGTTCTTC
NA | TRBJ2-2 | TRBD1 | 15 | TRBV4-3 | CASSQEAGGTGELFF | TGCGCCAGCAGCCAAGAGGCAGGGGGCACGGGGGAGCTGTTTTTT
NA | TRBJ2-1 | TRBD2 | 13 | TRBV4-1 | CASSQVAGDEQFF | TGCGCCAGCAGCCAAGTAGCGGGGGATGAGCAGTTCTTC
NA | TRBJ1-2 | TRBD1 | 15 | TRBV7-9 | CASRNRTGTNYGYTF | TGTGCCAGCCGAAACCGGACAGGGACAAACTATGGCTACACCTTC